This T cell receptor beta chain was captured by sequencing in a study of shared clonotypes between healthy human individuals. Clones were read by immunoSEQ multiplex PCR, and TCRdb kept only the in-frame ones, dropping some. The profile shows more than 400,000 clones, about 95% of them singletons. The CDR3 sequence is 14 residues long. CDR1 and CDR2 from the germline V gene are LNHDA and SQIVND (reference sequence). V lost 4 bases to trimming and J lost 2 bases; unmatched junction nucleotides: 4. This receptor was identified in a woman under 40 in good health. Sequenced material: naive CD4+ T cells sorted from blood. Subset defined: CD45RA+ positively selected. The chain has TRBV19 and TRBJ2-7; 8 bases line up with TRBD1. The DNA of the CDR3 is TGTGCCAGTAGTACAAGACAGGGGACCTACGAGCAGTACTTC. Protein sequence: CASSTRQGTYEQYF.